The 32 T cell receptor beta chains in this list originate from one sample, sequenced in a study of T-cell reconstitution after alpha-beta-depleted transplantation in children. The authors prepared the TCRbeta library with unique molecular identifiers. Via MiXCR, TCRdb re-called the PCR reads, giving one row per CDR3 protein. The sample yields almost 600,000 distinct CDR3 sequences, 20% to 30% seen once. This material consisted of PBMCs, taken before TCRalphabeta/CD19-depleted stem cell transplant. Every receptor here comes from a boy under three years old with Wiskott-Aldrich syndrome, due to receive a stem cell transplant.

V and J are TRBV5-1 and TRBJ2-3; TRBD1 matches 9 bases. The CDR3 is made up of 15 amino acids. Germline V CDR1 and CDR2: SGHRS, YFSETQ. Losses at the gene ends were 4 bases for V and 5 bases for J; bases not matched to a gene: 8. CDR3 sequence reads: CASSIRDRAEDTQYF. In DNA form, the CDR3 reads TGCGCCAGCAGCATCCGGGACAGGGCTGAAGATACGCAGTATTTT.

This clonotype was observed a handful of times. The CDR3 loop reads CASRQGRAASYNSPLHF. The CDR3 DNA reads as TGTGCCAGCCGCCAGGGGCGAGCGGCCTCCTATAATTCACCCCTCCACTTT. The chain recombines TRBV6-1 with TRBJ1-6; perhaps TRBD1 as D (6 bases). The length of the CDR3 is 17 residues. From germline, CDR1 is MNHNS and CDR2 SASEGT. Trimming pared 8 bases from V and 0 bases from J, leaving 17 bases between.

A few counts support this clonotype. V usage is TRBV20-1 and J usage is TRBJ1-5, with a tentative D call TRBD1 (6 bases). CDR1 is DFQATT and CDR2 is SNEGSKA in the germline V gene (reference sequence). With 1 base removed from V and 7 bases from J, the gap between germline ends came to 20 bases. The CDR3 extends over 16 amino acids. Written as DNA, the CDR3 is TGCAGTGCTAGAGGGGGGACACTGGGATCAGCCCAGCCCCAGCATTTT. Translating gives CSARGGTLGSAQPQHF.

This clonotype appeared a few times. J is TRBJ1-6 and V is TRBV5-5, with D hard to call. Trimming took off 2 bases at V and 7 bases at J, with 13 bases between the two ends. The CDR3 totals 15 residues. Germline V gives CDR1 SGHKS, CDR2 YYEKEE (reference sequence). This CDR3 is CASSFISVGNSPLHF. DNA of the CDR3: TGTGCCAGCAGCTTTATTTCGGTCGGAAATTCACCCCTCCACTTT.

The table lists this clonotype with a few counts. V and J are TRBV5-1 and TRBJ2-3, with D maybe TRBD2 (5 bases). Per germline, CDR1 SGHRS and CDR2 YFSETQ. The CDR3 is 14 amino acids. Trimming left V 2 bases short and J 2 bases short, with 9 bases between. The CDR3 sequence is CASSFGKDTDTQYF. The CDR3, as DNA: TGCGCCAGCAGCTTCGGGAAGGACACAGATACGCAGTATTTT.

In its sample, this clonotype was seen a few times. CDR3 sequence (DNA): TGTGCCTGGAGTGTGGGGGAAAAACTGTTTTTT. Its translation: CAWSVGEKLFF. The rearrangement joins TRBV30 to TRBJ1-4; D not resolved. There are 11 residues in the CDR3. Germline CDR1 reads GTSNPN; CDR2 reads SVGIG (reference sequence). Trimming removed 0 bases at V and 8 bases at J, with 4 bases between.

This clonotype showed up just a few times. This chain uses TRBV12-3 or TRBV12-4 with TRBJ2-1; D unresolved. This CDR3 has 12 residues. The V end lost 3 bases, the J end lost 8 bases, and 8 bases lay between the germline ends. CDR3 sequence: CASSFIVHEQFF. The CDR3 nucleotides read TGTGCCAGCAGTTTTATAGTTCATGAGCAGTTCTTC.

V gene TRBV29-1 combines with J gene TRBJ2-1; 9 nucleotides line up with TRBD2. V shed 6 bases and J 2 bases; nucleotides not matched to a gene: 11. CDR1 and CDR2 (germline): SQVTM, ANQGSEA. This CDR3 comprises 16 residues. CDR3 sequence: CSVRLADLPTYNEQFF. CDR3 in DNA: TGCAGCGTGAGACTAGCGGATTTACCAACCTACAATGAGCAGTTCTTC.

This clonotype turned up a few times. The chain carries TRBV28 and TRBJ2-3, with 11 bases matching TRBD2. CDR1 MDHEN and CDR2 SYDVKM come from the germline V gene. There are 15 residues in the CDR3. The J segment lost 14 bases and the V segment lost 5 bases, leaving 15 bases of the junction unmatched. The CDR3 DNA sequence: TGTGCCAGCAGTCTGACTAGCGGGAAGAGAGGTTCAGGGTATTTT. Translated: CASSLTSGKRGSGYF.

The chain couples TRBV27 to TRBJ2-7; TRBD2 matches 7 bases. The CDR3 has 16 amino acids. Germline V lookup: CDR1 MNHEY, CDR2 SMNVEV (reference sequence). J lost 2 bases, V lost 2 bases, and 9 bases had no gene match. DNA for the CDR3: TGTGCCAGCAGTTTACTAGGTCTAGCGGACACCTACGAGCAGTACTTC. This encodes CASSLLGLADTYEQYF.

This clonotype was detected only a few times. The CDR3 reads CASSLGGRANTQYF. The CDR3 DNA reads TGTGCCAGCAGCTTAGGGGGACGGGCCAATACGCAGTATTTT. This chain joins TRBV11-2 and TRBJ2-3, with D perhaps matching TRBD1 or TRBD2 (5 bases each). Germline loops: CDR1 SGHAT, CDR2 FQNNGV. The CDR3 totals 14 residues. V lost 1 base to trimming and J lost 7 bases, with 12 bases between them.

In this sample, this clonotype turned up a few times. The chain uses TRBV5-1 and TRBJ1-1; the D gene is possibly TRBD1 (6 bases). The CDR3 sequence is 14 residues long. CDR1 is SGHRS and CDR2 is YFSETQ in the germline V gene. Trimming left V 4 bases short and J 0 bases short, with 10 bases between. DNA for the CDR3: TGCGCCAGCAGCGGACAGTCTATGAACACTGAAGCTTTCTTT. Translation gives CASSGQSMNTEAFF. Complete variable domain (other parts from reference TRBV5-1 and TRBJ1-1): KAGVTQTPRYLIKTRGQQVTLSCSPISGHRSVSWYQQTPGQGLQFLFEYFSETQRNKGNFPGRFSGRQFSNSRSEMNVSTLELGDSALYLCASSGQSMNTEAFFGQGTRLTVV.

J is TRBJ2-2 and V is TRBV7-7; TRBD1 aligns across 8 bases. Trimming removed 4 bases from V and 7 bases from J; junction bases left unmatched: 8. Germline lookup yields CDR1 SSHAT and CDR2 FNYEAQ (reference sequence). The CDR3 is 15 amino acids. The CDR3 DNA reads TGTGCCAGCAGCTCCTTACAGGGGGATGGCGGGGAGCTGTTTTTT. This translates into CASSSLQGDGGELFF.

The rearrangement joins TRBV5-1 to TRBJ2-3; 8 bases line up with TRBD2. The V gene end was trimmed by 2 bases and the J gene end by 5 bases; junction bases not matched to a gene: 7. The CDR3 runs 15 residues. Germline CDR1 is SGHRS and CDR2 is YFSETQ. The CDR3 DNA reads as TGCGCCAGCAGCTTTACAGCGGGAGCGAGAGATACGCAGTATTTT. Translation gives CASSFTAGARDTQYF.

The chain is built from TRBV7-2 and TRBJ2-1, with TRBD2 matching over 13 bases. V was pared by 6 bases and J by 10 bases, with 15 bases of the junction left unmatched. Germline V gene data show CDR1 as SGHTA and CDR2 as FQGNSA. The CDR3 consists of 17 residues. The CDR3 sequence: CASRRRGTSGIGREQFF. CDR3 nucleotides: TGTGCCAGCAGACGCAGGGGGACTAGCGGGATAGGGAGGGAGCAGTTCTTC.

The chain combines TRBV3-1 with TRBJ2-1; TRBD2 matches at 7 bases. Looked up from germline, CDR1 is LGHDT and CDR2 is YNNKEL (reference sequence). CDR3 size: 14 residues. V shed 0 bases and J 7 bases; nucleotides not matched to a gene: 3. As DNA, the CDR3 is TGTGCCAGCAGCCAAGATGGGGGGGTAAATGAGCAGTTCTTC. Amino acids: CASSQDGGVNEQFF.

The rearrangement uses TRBV11-1 and TRBJ1-1, with TRBD1 as a possible D gene (5 bases). Trimming took off 0 bases at V and 0 bases at J, with 17 bases between the two ends. Germline CDR1 is SGHAT and CDR2 is FQDESV (reference sequence). The CDR3 has 18 amino acids. The CDR3 here is CASSLARPPGRVNTEAFF. In DNA form, the CDR3 reads TGTGCCAGCAGCTTAGCCCGCCCGCCAGGGAGGGTGAACACTGAAGCTTTCTTT.

This clonotype was counted between two and nine times. The V and J genes are TRBV5-1 and TRBJ2-2, with TRBD2 matching 11 bases. The V segment lost 4 bases and the J segment 1 base; nucleotides outside the gene matches: 3. CDR1 and CDR2 from the germline V gene are SGHRS and YFSETQ. This CDR3 is built from 16 residues. The CDR3 region is CASSAGTSGNTGELFF. CDR3 in DNA: TGCGCCAGCAGCGCCGGGACTAGCGGGAACACCGGGGAGCTGTTTTTT.

This clonotype occurred a few times. V gene TRBV5-1 combines with J gene TRBJ2-7, with no clear D. Trimming removed 0 bases from V and 3 bases from J, with 13 bases in between. The CDR3 length is 15 residues. Per germline, CDR1 SGHRS and CDR2 YFSETQ. CDR3 coding DNA: TGCGCCAGCAGCTTGGACGGTCAGTTTGGCTACGAGCAGTACTTC. This gives the protein CASSLDGQFGYEQYF.

This clonotype was detected only a few times. The genes are TRBV3-1 and TRBJ1-1; 7 bases line up with TRBD1. V trimming: 6 bases; J trimming: 3 bases; junction bases outside the gene matches: 7. Germline V gene lookup returns CDR1 LGHDT and CDR2 YNNKEL (reference sequence). This CDR3 comprises 14 residues. The CDR3 spells CASRPFTGDTEAFF. In DNA form, the CDR3 reads TGTGCCAGCAGACCCTTTACAGGGGACACTGAAGCTTTCTTT.

In this sample, this clonotype turned up a few times. The rearrangement links TRBV20-1 to TRBJ2-3; the D gene is possibly TRBD2 (6 bases). The CDR3 sequence is 14 residues long. Germline V CDR1 and CDR2: DFQATT, SNEGSKA (reference sequence). The V gene lost 3 bases and the J gene lost 0 bases, with 10 bases spanning the gap. This CDR3 reads CSASRGLSTDTQYF. The DNA for the CDR3 is TGCAGTGCTAGTAGGGGACTTAGCACAGATACGCAGTATTTT.

The sample holds many counts of this clonotype. The chain couples TRBV28 to TRBJ2-2; no clear D gene. The CDR3 totals 12 residues. Trimming stripped 4 bases from V and 5 bases from J, with 5 bases between. Germline lookup yields CDR1 MDHEN and CDR2 SYDVKM. The CDR3 region is CASSSHTGELFF. In DNA, the CDR3 is TGTGCCAGCAGTTCTCATACCGGGGAGCTGTTTTTT.

DNA for the CDR3: TGCGCCAGCAGCCAACCCGGACTAGCGGTGATCACAGATACGCAGTATTTT. Translating it yields CASSQPGLAVITDTQYF. The V gene is TRBV4-1, the J gene TRBJ2-3; 10 bases agree with TRBD2. J gave up 2 bases and V 2 bases, and 7 bases lay outside the gene matches. The CDR3 length is 17 residues. The germline V gene has CDR1 MGHRA and CDR2 YSYEKL.

This rearrangement joins TRBV28 to TRBJ2-1, with D possibly being TRBD1 (6 bases). Germline-derived CDR1 and CDR2 are MDHEN and SYDVKM. Trimming pared 5 bases from V and 2 bases from J, leaving 13 bases between. The CDR3 is made up of 15 amino acids. The CDR3 sequence: CASSRTGMAYNEQFF. DNA of the CDR3: TGTGCCAGCAGTCGAACAGGGATGGCCTACAATGAGCAGTTCTTC.

V and J are TRBV5-1 and TRBJ2-5; 12 nucleotides align to TRBD2. V lost 1 base, J lost 5 bases, and 18 bases stayed unmatched. Germline CDR1 and CDR2: SGHRS and YFSETQ. The CDR3 contains 20 residues. CDR3 residues: CASSLRQLGASGRAGETQYF. CDR3 coding DNA: TGCGCCAGCAGCTTGAGGCAGCTCGGGGCTAGCGGGAGGGCCGGTGAGACCCAGTACTTC.

There are a few counts of this clonotype. This chain uses TRBV20-1 with TRBJ2-7; a possible D gene is TRBD2 (6 bases). The V gene's germline CDR1 is DFQATT and CDR2 SNEGSKA (reference sequence). The V end lost 1 base, the J end lost 7 bases, and 11 bases lay between the germline ends. This CDR3 region has 12 residues. CDR3 nucleotide sequence: TGCAGTGCTAGAGGCGGGAAGGGTGAGCAGTACTTC. Translated: CSARGGKGEQYF.

DNA for the CDR3: TGCGCCAGCAGCAAACTAGCGGGAGATGGCACCGGGGAGCTGTTTTTT. This encodes CASSKLAGDGTGELFF. The V gene is TRBV5-1, the J gene TRBJ2-2; 11 bases align to TRBD2. V was clipped by 4 bases and J by 4 bases; unmatched bases: 6. The CDR3 is 16 residues long. Germline V CDR1 and CDR2: SGHRS, YFSETQ.

This clonotype was counted only a few times. CDR3 amino acids: CASQFWGTKNEQYF. The CDR3 DNA follows: TGTGCCAGCCAGTTTTGGGGGACGAAAAACGAGCAGTACTTC. The chain links TRBV12-3 or TRBV12-4 to TRBJ2-7; either TRBD1 or TRBD2 may fit D (5 bases each). CDR3 length: 14 amino acids. V gave up 8 bases and J gave up 5 bases, with 19 bases separating them.

This sequence joins TRBV7-6 and TRBJ2-5; 11 bases agree with TRBD2. The CDR3 loop spans 18 amino acids. V shed 2 bases, J shed 4 bases, and the junction held 12 bases outside the gene matches. The germline CDR1 and CDR2 sequences are SGHVS and FNYEAQ. CDR3 loop: CASSLIRGLAGGGETQYF. CDR3 coding DNA: TGTGCCAGCAGCTTAATAAGGGGGCTAGCGGGAGGTGGAGAGACCCAGTACTTC.

This rearrangement joins TRBV20-1 to TRBJ2-7, with D possibly matching TRBD2 (5 bases). V dropped 1 base and J dropped 2 bases, with 21 bases sitting between them. The CDR3 runs 17 residues. The germline V gene encodes CDR1 DFQATT and CDR2 SNEGSKA (reference sequence). CDR3 sequence (DNA): TGCAGTGCTAGAGTTCTTAGGAGAGACTATTCACCCTACGAGCAGTACTTC. Its translation is CSARVLRRDYSPYEQYF.

Only a few counts were recorded for this clonotype. The V call is TRBV20-1, the J call TRBJ2-1; 10 nucleotides align to TRBD2. Looked up from germline, CDR1 is DFQATT and CDR2 is SNEGSKA (reference sequence). The CDR3 totals 15 residues. Trimming cost V 1 base and J 4 bases; bases outside gene matches: 4. Here the CDR3 reads CSARGASGSYNEQFF. The CDR3 coding sequence is TGCAGTGCTAGAGGGGCTAGCGGGAGTTACAATGAGCAGTTCTTC.

This clonotype has a handful of counts. The rearrangement joins TRBV27 to TRBJ2-3; a weak D match, TRBD2 (5 bases). The CDR3 runs to 17 residues. The germline V gene has CDR1 MNHEY and CDR2 SMNVEV (reference sequence). V lost 0 bases and J lost 1, with 14 bases in between. As DNA, the CDR3 is TGTGCCAGCAGTTTATCTAGGCGACTAAGACGCACAGATACGCAGTATTTT. This codes for CASSLSRRLRRTDTQYF.